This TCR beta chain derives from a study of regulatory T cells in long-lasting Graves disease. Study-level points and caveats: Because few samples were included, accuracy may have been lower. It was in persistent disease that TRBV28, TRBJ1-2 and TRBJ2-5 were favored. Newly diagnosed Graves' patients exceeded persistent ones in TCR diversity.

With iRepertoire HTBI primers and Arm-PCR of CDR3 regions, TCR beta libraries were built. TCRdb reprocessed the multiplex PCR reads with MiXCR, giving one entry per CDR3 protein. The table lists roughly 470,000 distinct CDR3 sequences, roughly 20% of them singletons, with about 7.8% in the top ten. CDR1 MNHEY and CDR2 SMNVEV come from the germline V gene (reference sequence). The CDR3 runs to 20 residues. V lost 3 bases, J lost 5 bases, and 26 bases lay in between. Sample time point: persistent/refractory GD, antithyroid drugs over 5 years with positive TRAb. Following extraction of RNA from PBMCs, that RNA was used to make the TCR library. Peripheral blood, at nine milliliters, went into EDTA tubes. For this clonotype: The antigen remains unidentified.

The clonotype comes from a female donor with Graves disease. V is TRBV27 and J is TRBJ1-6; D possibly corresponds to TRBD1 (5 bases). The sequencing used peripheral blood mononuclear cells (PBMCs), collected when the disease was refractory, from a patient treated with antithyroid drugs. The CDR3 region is CASSLRGVRTLRGNNSPLHF. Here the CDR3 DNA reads TGTGCCAGCAGTTTGAGGGGAGTTAGGACCCTCAGAGGGAATAATTCACCCCTCCACTTT.